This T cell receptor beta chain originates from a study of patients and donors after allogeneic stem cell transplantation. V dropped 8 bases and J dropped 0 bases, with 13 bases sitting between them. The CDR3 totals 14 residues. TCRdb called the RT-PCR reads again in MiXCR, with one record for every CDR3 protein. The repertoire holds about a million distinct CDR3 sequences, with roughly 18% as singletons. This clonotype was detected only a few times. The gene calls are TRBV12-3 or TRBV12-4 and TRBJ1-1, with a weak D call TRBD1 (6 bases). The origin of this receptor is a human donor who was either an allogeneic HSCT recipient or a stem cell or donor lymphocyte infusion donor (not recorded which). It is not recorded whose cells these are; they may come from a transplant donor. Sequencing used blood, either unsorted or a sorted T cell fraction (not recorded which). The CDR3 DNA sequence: TGTGCCAGCGAGATTGGGGGCCTGAACACTGAAGCTTTCTTT. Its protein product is CASEIGGLNTEAFF.